The clone carrying this T cell receptor (beta chain) was seen more than once but under ten times. The antigen is undetermined. The CDR3 is 15 residues long. Trimming removed 6 bases from V and 1 base from J; junction bases left unmatched: 8. Germline values: CDR1 DFQATT, CDR2 SNEGSKA (reference sequence). This sample is drawn from a study of blood T cells in healthy people across ages. No fewer than 5.5 micrograms of total RNA were isolated from every sample. The study's findings and limits: Nothing was known about donor CMV status, and this possibly confounded expanded clonotype changes.

A second PCR of 7 to 11 cycles used a sample-barcoded 5' primer and a J-beta primer mix. TCRdb re-called the 5' RACE reads through MiXCR, storing one row per CDR3 protein. This table holds approximately 1,100,000 distinct CDR3 sequences, 40% to 55% found once. The specimen sequenced was blood. The chain recombines TRBV20-1 with TRBJ1-5; 8 nucleotides line up with TRBD1. The sequence came from a woman aged 60-75 years in good health. DNA of the CDR3: TGCAGTGCCGCAGGGGGCGCGGGAAGCAATCAGCCCCAGCATTTT. Translated: CSAAGGAGSNQPQHF.